The sequence of this T cell receptor beta chain was determined in a study of blood T cell repertoires in COVID-19. Looking at the study overall: In each case, the material was cDNA or gDNA derived from T cells, B-cell-depleted T cells, or PBMCs.

Participants had their cohort set by participant-reported clinical history. Only in-frame clones appear in the TCRdb table, and some are missing; sequencing was by immunoSEQ multiplex PCR. The sample contains about 220,000 clones, roughly 80% of which appear only once. The CDR3 has 16 amino acids. The ends were cut back, 0 bases at V and 1 base at J, with 10 bases in the middle. Germline V gene data show CDR1 as LNHNV and CDR2 as YYDKDF (reference sequence). The receptor was derived from a woman in her 50s who had been exposed to COVID-19. Sequencing was done on a sample of PBMCs or T cells enriched from blood (not recorded which). The chain uses TRBV15 and TRBJ1-5, with D tentatively TRBD1 (5 bases). The CDR3 coding sequence is TGTGCCACCAGCAGAGAACGGCAGGGAAGCAATCAGCCCCAGCATTTT. Translated: CATSRERQGSNQPQHF. The full variable domain, rest sourced from reference TRBV15 and TRBJ1-5, is DAMVIQNPRYQVTQFGKPVTLSCSQTLNHNVMYWYQQKSSQAPKLLFHYYDKDFNNEADTPDNFQSRRPNTSFCFLDIRSPGLGDTAMYLCATSRERQGSNQPQHFGDGTRLSIL.